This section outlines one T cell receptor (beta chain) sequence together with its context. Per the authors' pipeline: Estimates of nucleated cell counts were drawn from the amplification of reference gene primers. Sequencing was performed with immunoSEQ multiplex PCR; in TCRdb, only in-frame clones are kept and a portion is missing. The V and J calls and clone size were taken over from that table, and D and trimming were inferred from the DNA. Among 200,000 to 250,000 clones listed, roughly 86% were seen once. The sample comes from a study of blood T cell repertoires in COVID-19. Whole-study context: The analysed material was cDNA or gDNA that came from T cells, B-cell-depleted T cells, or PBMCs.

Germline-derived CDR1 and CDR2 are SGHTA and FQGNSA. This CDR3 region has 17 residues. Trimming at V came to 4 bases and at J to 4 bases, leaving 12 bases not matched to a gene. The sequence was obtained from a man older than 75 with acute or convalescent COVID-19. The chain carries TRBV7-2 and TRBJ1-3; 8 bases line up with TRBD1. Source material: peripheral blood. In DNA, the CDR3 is TGTGCCAGCAGCTCGGGGACAGGTGGGGCAACAGGAAACACCATATATTTT. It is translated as CASSSGTGGATGNTIYF.